One sample yielded the 12 T cell receptor beta chains listed below, sequenced in a study of a mutant IDH1 vaccine in newly diagnosed glioma. TCRdb keeps only in-frame clones here, not all; method: immunoSEQ multiplex PCR. The sample holds approximately 66,000 clones, 84% seen once. Antigens for these TCRs are unknown. The time point was: week 23, last vaccination. Every vaccine dose comprised 300 ug of mutant IDH1 20-mer peptide plus topical imiquimod. The specimen was PBMCs, collected from a glioma patient whose treatment included an IDH1 peptide vaccine. These receptors originate from a young man with glioma.

The chain carries TRBV7-9 and TRBJ2-7; possibly TRBD2 for D (6 bases). Germline V gene data show CDR1 as SEHNR and CDR2 as FQNEAQ (reference sequence). The CDR3 spans 16 residues. V dropped 5 bases and J dropped 0 bases, with 17 bases sitting between them. The CDR3 here is CASSQIPDGSSYEQYF. CDR3 DNA sequence: TGTGCCAGCAGCCAGATCCCGGACGGGAGCTCCTACGAGCAGTACTTC.

This clone was detected only once. The genes are TRBV14 and TRBJ2-2, with D possibly matching TRBD2 (6 bases). CDR1 SGHDN and CDR2 FVKESK come from the germline V gene. The CDR3 loop spans 16 amino acids. V lost 2 bases and J lost 7, with 17 bases in between. The CDR3 nucleotides are TGTGCCAGCAGCCAAAGTCCTGGCGGGATTATCGGGGAGCTGTTTTTT. Residues: CASSQSPGGIIGELFF.

The chain couples TRBV28 to TRBJ1-5; D not certain. CDR1 is MDHEN and CDR2 is SYDVKM in the germline V gene. The CDR3 covers 17 residues. Trimming stripped 1 base from V and 3 bases from J, with 16 bases between. Written as DNA, the CDR3 is TGTGCCAGCAGTTTATCGGGTTGGGCAGGAAACAATCAGCCCCAGCATTTT. It translates to CASSLSGWAGNNQPQHF.

The chain uses TRBV15 and TRBJ1-1, with D tentatively TRBD1 (5 bases). V gave up 8 bases and J gave up 1 base, with 14 bases separating them. Per the germline V gene, CDR1 is LNHNV and CDR2 is YYDKDF (reference sequence). The CDR3 totals 14 residues. In DNA, the CDR3 is TGTGCCACCGGCCCCGGGGACTCGAACACTGAAGCTTTCTTT. Protein: CATGPGDSNTEAFF.

This clone was observed once. The J gene is TRBJ2-3, the V gene TRBV5-1; 7 nucleotides align to TRBD1. Germline CDR1 reads SGHRS; CDR2 reads YFSETQ. V lost 3 bases, J lost 0 bases, and 10 bases stayed unmatched. This CDR3 has 17 amino acids. CDR3 protein: CASSSPIDRVSTDTQYF. CDR3 DNA: TGCGCCAGCAGCTCCCCCATAGACAGGGTTAGCACAGATACGCAGTATTTT.

The rearrangement uses TRBV6-6 and TRBJ2-1, with D unresolved. CDR1 and CDR2 from the germline V gene are MNHNY and SVGAGI (reference sequence). The CDR3 is 14 amino acids. V dropped 0 bases and J dropped 9 bases, with 12 bases sitting between them. The CDR3 is CASSYSGRKGEQFF. For the CDR3, the DNA is TGTGCCAGCAGTTACTCGGGTAGGAAGGGTGAGCAGTTCTTC.

The table lists this clone with a few counts. The chain carries TRBV6-6 and TRBJ1-1; unclear D gene. From germline, CDR1 is MNHNY and CDR2 SVGAGI (reference sequence). This CDR3 is built from 15 residues. Between the trimmed V and J ends, which lost 5 bases and 3 bases, there was a span of 16 bases. The CDR3 loop reads CASSPSLGMDTEAFF. The CDR3 coding sequence is TGTGCCAGCAGTCCCTCCCTGGGAATGGACACTGAAGCTTTCTTT.

The chain links TRBV7-6 to TRBJ1-3; D possibly corresponds to TRBD1 (6 bases). Trimming took 4 bases from V and 2 from J, leaving 9 bases between them. The CDR3 has 14 amino acids. Germline lookup yields CDR1 SGHVS and CDR2 FNYEAQ. DNA of the CDR3: TGTGCCAGCAGCTACCGACAGGCTGGAAACACCATATATTTT. Translation: CASSYRQAGNTIYF.

The chain combines TRBV6-6 with TRBJ2-7; D might be TRBD1 or TRBD2, each matching 5 bases. This CDR3 spans 16 amino acids. The germline gives CDR1 MNHNY, CDR2 SVGAGI (reference sequence). The V and J ends lost 3 bases and 6 bases respectively, with 21 bases between them. The CDR3 DNA reads as TGTGCCAGCAGTTATCCCGGGCCGAGAGGGGCGTTCGAGCAGTACTTC. Amino acids: CASSYPGPRGAFEQYF.

The chain combines TRBV5-4 with TRBJ2-3; the D is unclear. Deletions cut 4 bases from V and 2 bases from J, with 14 bases between. The CDR3 has 15 amino acids. Germline CDR1 reads SGHNT; CDR2 reads YYREEE (reference sequence). The CDR3 coding sequence is TGTGCCAGCAGCGCTGGCAATGCGTTCACAGATACGCAGTATTTT. As protein: CASSAGNAFTDTQYF.

This sequence joins TRBV5-4 and TRBJ2-2; 7 bases match TRBD2. Germline CDR1 is SGHNT and CDR2 is YYREEE (reference sequence). The CDR3 sequence is 17 residues long. V shed 4 bases and J 6 bases; nucleotides not matched to a gene: 15. CDR3 region: CASSPPGPWDYPGELFF. CDR3 coding DNA: TGTGCCAGCAGCCCACCGGGCCCTTGGGACTACCCCGGGGAGCTGTTTTTT.

This chain connects TRBV28 to TRBJ2-7; possibly TRBD2 for D (7 bases). This CDR3 has 13 amino acids. The V gene's germline CDR1 is MDHEN and CDR2 SYDVKM. The V end was cut by 7 bases, the J end by 3 bases, with 13 bases between. The CDR3 spells CASNLGGGYEQYF. The CDR3 coding sequence is TGTGCCAGCAACCTGGGAGGGGGCTACGAGCAGTACTTC.